This T cell receptor (beta chain) comes out of a study of spatial heterogeneity in lung cancer. Study as a whole: Consistently, beta-chain sequences turned up in larger numbers than alpha-chain sequences did. Raw reads contained each unique TCR and UMI combination more than ten times on average. Study results and caveats: Ubiquitous expanded tumor TCRs appeared in blood more at resection than follow-up.

As to time point: sample taken at primary tumor resection. Sequencing of whole RNA from tumor, nontumor lung or frozen PBMC involved no sorting. Germline V gene data show CDR1 as SGHNT and CDR2 as YYREEE (reference sequence). The CDR3 length is 16 residues. Trimming removed 2 bases from V and 7 bases from J, with 16 bases in between. TCRdb used MiXCR to reprocess the 5' RACE reads, holding one entry per CDR3 protein. Of more than 45,000 distinct CDR3 sequences listed, under 6% are singletons. This clonotype was seen many times. As yet, its antigen is unknown. The source material was PBMCs, sampled at surgery. This clonotype was sampled from a male donor with early-stage non-small cell lung cancer. The gene calls are TRBV5-4 and TRBJ1-6; the D is unclear. CDR3 in amino acids: CASSFEHQEGNSPLHF. In nucleotides, the CDR3 is TGTGCCAGCAGCTTCGAACACCAAGAAGGAAATTCACCCCTCCACTTT.